The entry below gives a single TCR beta chain sequence along with its context. The germline V gene encodes CDR1 SGHRS and CDR2 YFSETQ. Trimming removed 0 bases from V and 3 bases from J, with 10 bases in between. This CDR3 contains 14 residues. The data derive from a study of blood T cell repertoires in COVID-19. Sequencing used immunoSEQ multiplex PCR; TCRdb keeps in-frame clones, though not all of them. The sample holds 250,000 to 350,000 clones; 85% are singletons and the top ten take 4.1%. This sequence originates from a woman in her forties or fifties with active or convalescent COVID-19. This rearrangement joins TRBV5-1 to TRBJ2-7, with D possibly being TRBD1 (6 bases). Sample: peripheral blood. In DNA, the CDR3 is TGCGCCAGCAGCTTGGTAGGGACAAACTACGAGCAGTACTTC. This translates into CASSLVGTNYEQYF.